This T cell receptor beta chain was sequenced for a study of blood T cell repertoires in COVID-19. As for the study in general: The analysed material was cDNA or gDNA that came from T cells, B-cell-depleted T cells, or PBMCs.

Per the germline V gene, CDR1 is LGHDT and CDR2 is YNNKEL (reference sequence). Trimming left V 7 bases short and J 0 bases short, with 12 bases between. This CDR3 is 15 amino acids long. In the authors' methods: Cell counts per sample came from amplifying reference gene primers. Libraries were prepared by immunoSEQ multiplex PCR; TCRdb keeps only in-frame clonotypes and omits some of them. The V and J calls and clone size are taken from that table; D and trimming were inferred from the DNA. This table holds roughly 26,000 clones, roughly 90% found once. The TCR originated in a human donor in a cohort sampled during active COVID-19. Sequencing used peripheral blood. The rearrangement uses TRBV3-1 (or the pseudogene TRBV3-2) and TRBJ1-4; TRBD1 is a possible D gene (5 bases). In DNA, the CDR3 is TGTGCCAGCACGGACCCGACAGCAACTAATGAAAAACTGTTTTTT. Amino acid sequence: CASTDPTATNEKLFF.